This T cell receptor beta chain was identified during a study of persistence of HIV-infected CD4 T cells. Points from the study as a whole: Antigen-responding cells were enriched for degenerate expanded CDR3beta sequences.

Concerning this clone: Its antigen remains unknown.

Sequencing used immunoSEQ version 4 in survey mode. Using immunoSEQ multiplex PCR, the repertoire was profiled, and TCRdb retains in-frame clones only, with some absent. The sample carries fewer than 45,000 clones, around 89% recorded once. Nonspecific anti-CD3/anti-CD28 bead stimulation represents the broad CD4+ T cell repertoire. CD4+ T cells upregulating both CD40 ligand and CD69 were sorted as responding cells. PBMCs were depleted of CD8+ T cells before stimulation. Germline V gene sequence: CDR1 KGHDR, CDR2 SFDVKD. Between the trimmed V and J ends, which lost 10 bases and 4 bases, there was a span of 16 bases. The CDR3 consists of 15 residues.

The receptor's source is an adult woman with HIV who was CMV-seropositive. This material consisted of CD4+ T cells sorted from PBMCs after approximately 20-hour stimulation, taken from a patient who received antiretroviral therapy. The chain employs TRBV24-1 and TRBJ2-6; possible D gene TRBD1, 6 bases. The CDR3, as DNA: TGTGCCACGAATTCAGGGGTATCCGGGGCCAACGTCCTGACTTTC. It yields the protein CATNSGVSGANVLTF.